The entry below describes one T cell receptor beta chain. Its antigen remains unidentified. This specimen belongs to a study of cytomegalovirus exposure and HLA in healthy donors. General study results and limits: Later on, an analysis showed TCR association rates differing by HLA locus, with DRB1 the most and HLA-C the fewest. HLA-A and HLA-B allele assignments for most subjects were reportedly predicted accurately using TCR beta sequences. A later analysis reportedly found that, within productive TCRs, an Asian-associated ancestry cluster had fewer N-insertions than the mean observed across the approximately 670 donors. TCR beta chain V- and J-gene trimming was linked, in a later analysis, to a missense variant in DCLRE1C.

It was with 60 Vbeta and 13 Jbeta primers that the PCR ran. Measured with immunoSEQ multiplex PCR; TCRdb has only the in-frame clones, and not every one. Among around 72,000 clones, 50% to 80% were seen once, and the ten largest hold about a fifth. The TCR sequence derives from a man aged 40-49 years in good health and CMV-seropositive. Sequencing was carried out using PBMCs.

In DNA form, the CDR3 reads TGTGCCAGCAGCTATGGACAGGAGACAGATACGCAGTATTTT. It specifies CASSYGQETDTQYF. The V and J genes are TRBV7-2 and TRBJ2-3; TRBD1 matches at 7 bases. Germline V lookup: CDR1 SGHTA, CDR2 FQGNSA. V dropped 4 bases and J dropped 3; count of bases not matched to a gene: 4. The CDR3 extends over 14 amino acids.